This TCR beta chain is drawn from a study of graft-versus-host responses after intestinal transplantation. Trimming left V 3 bases short and J 8 bases short, with 19 bases between. This CDR3 is 15 amino acids long. The V gene's germline CDR1 is MNHEY and CDR2 SVGAGI. Only in-frame clones appear in the TCRdb table, and some are missing; sequencing was by immunoSEQ multiplex PCR. Here the sample spans almost 5,500 clones, roughly 28% being singletons. V usage is TRBV6-5 and J usage is TRBJ1-2; D is perhaps TRBD1 (6 bases). This TCR derives from a human patient who was an organ donor for intestinal transplantation. The sample was alloreactive CD4+ T cells from a mixed lymphocyte reaction culture, taken before transplantation. The subset denotes: CFSE-low proliferating T cells sorted from roughly six-day pre-transplant mixed lymphocyte reaction (GvH or HvG direction). As DNA, the CDR3 is TGTGCCAGCAGTTATGCGCCCGTGACAGGCAGCGGCTACACCTTC. It is translated as CASSYAPVTGSGYTF.